This T cell receptor (beta chain) was profiled in a study of T cells after yellow fever vaccination. Study observations and caveats: Weaker overall, the secondary response nonetheless peaked faster (day 5 versus 15).

TCRdb reanalysed the 5' RACE reads using MiXCR and keeps one entry per CDR3 protein. The table lists 300,000 to 450,000 distinct CDR3 sequences, 6.2% of them singletons. This clonotype was seen many times. Its antigen is currently unknown. Trimming pared 2 bases from V and 2 bases from J, leaving 13 bases between. The CDR3 runs 14 residues. Per germline, CDR1 SQVTM and CDR2 ANQGSEA. This clonotype was obtained from a young man who received the YFV17D yellow fever vaccine. This chain connects TRBV29-1 to TRBJ2-7; no definite D call. This specimen consisted of PBMCs, obtained 5 days after the yellow fever booster vaccination. Here the CDR3 reads CSVEIAGTTYEQYF. The CDR3 DNA sequence: TGCAGCGTTGAAATCGCAGGTACGACCTACGAGCAGTACTTC.